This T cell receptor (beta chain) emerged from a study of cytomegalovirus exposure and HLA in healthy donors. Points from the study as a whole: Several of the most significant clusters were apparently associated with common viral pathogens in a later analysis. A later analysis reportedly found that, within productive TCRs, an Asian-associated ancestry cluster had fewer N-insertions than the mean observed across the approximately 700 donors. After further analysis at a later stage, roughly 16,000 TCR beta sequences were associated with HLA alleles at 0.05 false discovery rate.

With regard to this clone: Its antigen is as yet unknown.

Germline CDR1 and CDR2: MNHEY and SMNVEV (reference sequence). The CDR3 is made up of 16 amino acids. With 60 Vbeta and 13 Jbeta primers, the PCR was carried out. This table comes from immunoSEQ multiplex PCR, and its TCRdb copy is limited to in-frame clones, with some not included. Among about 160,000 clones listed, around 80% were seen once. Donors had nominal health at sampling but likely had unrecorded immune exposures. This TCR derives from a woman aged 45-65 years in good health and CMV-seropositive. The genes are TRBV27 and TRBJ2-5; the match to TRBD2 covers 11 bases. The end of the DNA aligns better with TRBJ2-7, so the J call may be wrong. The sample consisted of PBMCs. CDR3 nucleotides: TGTGCCAGCAGTCCTCAATATAGCGGGAGGGTTTACGAGCAGTACTTC. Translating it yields CASSPQYSGRVYEQYF.